The 6 T cell receptor beta chains in this list originate from one sample, sequenced in a study of shared clonotypes between healthy human individuals. TCRdb's copy holds only in-frame clones and misses some; the assay was immunoSEQ multiplex PCR. The repertoire holds roughly 2.2 million clones, with less than 95% as singletons. The sample was naive CD4+ T cells from PBMCs. Described subset: CD45RA+ positively selected. These receptors were obtained from a young man in good health. Some clones in this sample may be carry-over from other donors' samples.

The genes are TRBV5-1 and TRBJ2-5; 10 bases agree with TRBD2. Germline CDR1 is SGHRS and CDR2 is YFSETQ. Losses at the gene ends were 4 bases for V and 4 bases for J; bases not matched to a gene: 10. The CDR3 totals 16 residues. The chain's CDR3 is CASSTDPAGGTETQYF. The CDR3 coding sequence is TGCGCCAGCAGCACAGACCCAGCGGGAGGGACAGAGACCCAGTACTTC.

The rearrangement joins TRBV7-9 to TRBJ2-1, with D possibly being TRBD2 (5 bases). The CDR3 consists of 13 residues. CDR1 is SEHNR and CDR2 is FQNEAQ in the germline V gene (reference sequence). The V gene lost 8 bases and the J gene lost 8 bases, with 16 bases spanning the gap. The CDR3 loop is CASSGSGVYEQFF. The CDR3 nucleotides are TGTGCCAGCTCCGGGTCCGGGGTGTATGAGCAGTTCTTC.

V gene TRBV27 combines with J gene TRBJ1-2; 7 positions match TRBD1. V shed 5 bases and J 2 bases; nucleotides not matched to a gene: 5. CDR3 length equals 14 residues. Looked up from germline, CDR1 is MNHEY and CDR2 is SMNVEV (reference sequence). CDR3 nucleotide sequence: TGTGCCAGCAGTAGGGGGGGACAGAACTATGGCTACACCTTC. Translation: CASSRGGQNYGYTF.

CDR3 loop: CASSLASDYRNTGELFF. In DNA form, the CDR3 reads TGTGCCAGCAGCTTAGCGTCGGACTATCGGAACACCGGGGAGCTGTTTTTT. The rearrangement links TRBV11-2 to TRBJ2-2, with D tentatively TRBD2 (6 bases). Between the trimmed V and J ends, which lost 1 base and 1 base, there was a span of 13 bases. The CDR3 runs to 17 residues. CDR1 is SGHAT and CDR2 is FQNNGV in the germline V gene.

The sample holds one count of this clone. Other DNA sequences in the same sample also yield this CDR3. The chain joins TRBV28 to TRBJ1-4, with D maybe TRBD1 (6 bases). The CDR3 has 13 residues. CDR1 and CDR2 (germline): MDHEN, SYDVKM. Trimming pared 2 bases from V and 5 bases from J, leaving 6 bases between. The CDR3 sequence is CASSLDRNEKLFF. Here the CDR3 DNA reads TGTGCCAGCAGTTTAGACAGGAATGAAAAACTGTTTTTT.

The J gene is TRBJ2-7, the V gene TRBV7-2; 9 bases map to TRBD1. The CDR3 is made up of 15 amino acids. V was pared by 5 bases and J by 5 bases, with 10 bases of the junction left unmatched. Germline-derived CDR1 and CDR2 are SGHTA and FQGNSA. The CDR3 loop reads CASSPTGTGWNEQYF. The DNA for the CDR3 is TGTGCCAGCAGCCCAACCGGGACAGGGTGGAACGAGCAGTACTTC.